A single sample is the source of the 23 T cell receptor beta chains below, sequenced in a study of blood T cell repertoires in COVID-19. Assay used: immunoSEQ multiplex PCR; TCRdb lists only in-frame clones, some missing. The repertoire holds about 320,000 clones, with nearly 90% as singletons. Sequencing used peripheral blood. These receptor sequences come from a woman aged 25 to 39 with COVID-19, enrolled during active disease.

The V call is TRBV9, the J call TRBJ1-4; a possible D gene is TRBD1 (5 bases). Trimming cost V 0 bases and J 6 bases, with 15 bases left between them. Germline lookup yields CDR1 SGDLS and CDR2 YYNGEE. This CDR3 spans 16 amino acids. This CDR3 reads CASSVDRGGEDEKLFF. CDR3 DNA: TGTGCCAGCAGCGTAGATCGGGGGGGAGAGGATGAAAAACTGTTTTTT.

In regard to this clone: In the same sample, other DNA sequences code for this CDR3. The V and J genes are TRBV28 and TRBJ2-1; TRBD1 matches 7 bases. This CDR3 is 14 amino acids long. V gave up 4 bases and J gave up 1 base; unmatched junction bases: 1. CDR1 is MDHEN and CDR2 is SYDVKM in the germline V gene. CDR3 sequence reads: CASSYRGSYNEQFF. CDR3 sequence (DNA): TGTGCCAGCAGTTACAGGGGTTCCTACAATGAGCAGTTCTTC.

The J gene is TRBJ1-2, the V gene TRBV25-1; weak D call: TRBD1 (6 bases). Germline V gives CDR1 MGHDK, CDR2 SYGVNS. V lost 3 bases and J 7 bases, leaving 15 bases between the germline ends. The CDR3 is made up of 14 amino acids. The CDR3 DNA is TGTGCCAGCAGTGAGAGTACAGGGCTACGTGGCTACACCTTC. This codes for CASSESTGLRGYTF.

The V and J genes are TRBV1 and TRBJ1-6. TRBV1 is a pseudogene. The CDR3 runs to 12 residues. CDR3 in DNA: TGCACCAGCAGCCAAGAGAGATCACCCCTCCACTTT. This translates into CTSSQERSPLHF.

This chain joins TRBV7-6 and TRBJ2-3, with 12 bases identical to TRBD1. This CDR3 contains 15 residues. Losses at the gene ends were 3 bases for V and 6 bases for J; bases not matched to a gene: 4. The V gene's germline CDR1 is SGHVS and CDR2 FNYEAQ. The CDR3 sequence: CASSFGTGGKDTQYF. In DNA form, the CDR3 reads TGTGCCAGCAGCTTCGGGACAGGGGGCAAGGATACGCAGTATTTT.

The chain carries TRBV15 and TRBJ1-5; possible D gene TRBD1, 6 bases. The CDR3 length is 17 residues. The germline CDR1 and CDR2 sequences are LNHNV and YYDKDF (reference sequence). The ends were cut back, 1 base at V and 6 bases at J, with 19 bases in the middle. CDR3 in amino acids: CATSRVSPRGRGQPQHF. CDR3 DNA sequence: TGTGCCACCAGCAGAGTCTCCCCCAGGGGAAGAGGTCAGCCCCAGCATTTT.

J is TRBJ2-7 and V is TRBV5-1; TRBD1 matches 9 bases. Per germline, CDR1 SGHRS and CDR2 YFSETQ. The CDR3 consists of 14 residues. V lost 2 bases and J lost 4; bases outside the gene matches: 4. CDR3 coding DNA: TGCGCCAGCAGCTTCTACAGGGGGCAGTACGAGCAGTACTTC. Its protein is CASSFYRGQYEQYF.

The J gene is TRBJ1-2, the V gene TRBV5-4; 7 bases map to TRBD1. The germline V gene encodes CDR1 SGHNT and CDR2 YYREEE (reference sequence). V lost 6 bases, J lost 4 bases, and 6 bases stayed unmatched. There are 13 residues in the CDR3. The chain's CDR3 is CASIIAGGYGYTF. In DNA form, the CDR3 reads TGTGCCAGCATTATAGCAGGGGGCTATGGCTACACCTTC.

The V gene is TRBV5-1, the J gene TRBJ2-7; possible D gene TRBD1, 5 bases. V lost 6 bases and J 2 bases, leaving 9 bases between the germline ends. Looked up from germline, CDR1 is SGHRS and CDR2 is YFSETQ. This CDR3 comprises 12 residues. The DNA of the CDR3 is TGCGCCAGCACAGGACAACCCTACGAGCAGTACTTC. Its protein product is CASTGQPYEQYF.

The rearrangement links TRBV7-8 to TRBJ2-3; 8 bases are shared with TRBD1. Germline V gives CDR1 SGHVS, CDR2 FQNEAQ. The CDR3 is 16 amino acids. Trimming took 4 bases from V and 2 from J; bases not matched to a gene: 8. For the CDR3, the DNA is TGTGCCAGCAGCTCCTTTGGACAGGGTCCCACAGATACGCAGTATTTT. Its translation: CASSSFGQGPTDTQYF. The full variable domain, completed using reference TRBV7-8 and TRBJ2-3, is GAGVSQSPRYKVAKRGQDVALRCDPISGHVSLFWYQQALGQGPEFLTYFQNEAQLDKSGLPSDRFFAERPEGSVSTLKIQRTQQEDSAVYLCASSSFGQGPTDTQYFGPGTRLTVL.

This chain uses TRBV11-3 with TRBJ2-7; weak D call: TRBD2 (7 bases). V was cut by 2 bases and J by 0 bases, with 11 bases left in between. From germline, CDR1 is SGHNT and CDR2 YENEEA. The length of the CDR3 is 15 residues. The CDR3 here is CASSLSGGASYEQYF. As DNA, the CDR3 is TGTGCCAGCAGCTTATCTGGGGGGGCCTCCTACGAGCAGTACTTC.

The CDR3 reads CASSKRTGGLFGELFF. The CDR3 nucleotides are TGTGCCAGCAGCAAACGGACAGGGGGCTTATTCGGGGAGCTGTTTTTT. This sequence joins TRBV5-6 and TRBJ2-2, with TRBD1 identical over 11 bases. The trim removed 4 bases at V and 7 bases at J, leaving 9 bases unmatched. The CDR3 runs to 16 residues. Looked up from germline, CDR1 is SGHDT and CDR2 is YYEEEE.

The V gene is TRBV7-9, the J gene TRBJ2-2, with TRBD1 matching over 9 bases. The ends lost 5 bases at V and 5 bases at J; junction bases unmatched: 9. Per the germline V gene, CDR1 is SEHNR and CDR2 is FQNEAQ (reference sequence). This CDR3 contains 16 residues. For the CDR3, the DNA is TGTGCCAGCAGCCTAACCCGGGACAGGGAAACCGGGGAGCTGTTTTTT. It encodes CASSLTRDRETGELFF.

In the case of this clone: Other nucleotide sequences in the sample specify the same CDR3. This chain links TRBV6-1 with TRBJ2-7; D possibly corresponds to TRBD2 (7 bases). The V end lost 2 bases, the J end lost 1 base, and 12 bases lay between the germline ends. From germline, CDR1 is MNHNS and CDR2 SASEGT. The CDR3 runs 15 residues. CDR3 coding DNA: TGTGCCAGCAGTGAATGGGGAGGGGGTTCCTACGAGCAGTACTTC. Protein: CASSEWGGGSYEQYF.

The V gene is TRBV7-2, the J gene TRBJ2-1; 7 nucleotides align to TRBD2. The V gene's germline CDR1 is SGHTA and CDR2 FQGNSA. The J segment lost 4 bases and the V segment lost 5 bases, leaving 11 bases of the junction unmatched. CDR3 length: 16 residues. Written as DNA, the CDR3 is TGTGCCAGCAGCCTACACACCGGGACTACTTACAATGAGCAGTTCTTC. Residues: CASSLHTGTTYNEQFF.

The rearrangement uses TRBV4-2 and TRBJ1-3, with D perhaps matching TRBD1 (5 bases). The CDR3 covers 15 residues. Germline lookup yields CDR1 LGHNA and CDR2 YNFKEQ. The V and J ends lost 0 bases and 3 bases respectively, with 9 bases between them. CDR3 residues: CASSQDQGVGNTIYF. CDR3 bases: TGTGCCAGCAGCCAAGATCAAGGGGTTGGAAACACCATATATTTT.

DNA of the CDR3: TGCGCCAGCAGCGAACAGGGCGGTGAGACCCAGTACTTC. Amino acid sequence: CASSEQGGETQYF. The J gene is TRBJ2-5, the V gene TRBV4-1; D perhaps matches TRBD1 (6 bases). V was cut by 5 bases and J by 5 bases, with 12 bases left in between. The CDR3 is 13 amino acids. The V gene's germline CDR1 is MGHRA and CDR2 YSYEKL.

The chain employs TRBV7-2 and TRBJ1-5; 9 bases align to TRBD1. With 1 base clipped from V and 8 bases from J, the junction kept 9 bases outside the gene matches. Germline lookup yields CDR1 SGHTA and CDR2 FQGNSA. The CDR3 has 16 amino acids. CDR3 DNA sequence: TGTGCCAGCAGCTTAGGGTACAGGGGGCTAAAGGAGCCCCAGCATTTT. Translating it yields CASSLGYRGLKEPQHF.

The V gene is TRBV19, the J gene TRBJ2-7; 11 bases match TRBD1. Per germline, CDR1 LNHDA and CDR2 SQIVND (reference sequence). Trimming removed 6 bases from V and 2 bases from J; junction bases left unmatched: 3. This CDR3 region has 14 residues. CDR3 region: CASRPGQGAYEQYF. The CDR3 nucleotides read TGTGCCAGTAGGCCGGGACAGGGGGCCTACGAGCAGTACTTC.

A note on this clone: Other DNA sequences in this sample translate to the same CDR3. The chain links TRBV5-6 to TRBJ2-7; D is unclear. CDR3 length: 11 amino acids. The V end was cut by 4 bases, the J end by 2 bases, with 4 bases between. Germline V lookup: CDR1 SGHDT, CDR2 YYEEEE. CDR3 coding DNA: TGTGCCAGCAGCCTTGCCTACGAGCAGTACTTC. Translation gives CASSLAYEQYF.

V and J are TRBV5-1 and TRBJ1-4, with no clear D. The V gene lost 1 base and the J gene lost 3 bases, with 10 bases spanning the gap. The CDR3 has 15 residues. CDR1 and CDR2 (germline): SGHRS, YFSETQ. The CDR3 here is CASSLTPGANEKLFF. In nucleotides, the CDR3 is TGCGCCAGCAGCTTGACCCCGGGAGCTAATGAAAAACTGTTTTTT.

This rearrangement joins TRBV30 to TRBJ2-3, with 11 nucleotides matching TRBD2. With 3 bases clipped from V and 6 bases from J, the junction kept 11 bases outside the gene matches. CDR1 and CDR2 from the germline V gene are GTSNPN and SVGIG (reference sequence). The length of the CDR3 is 16 residues. This CDR3 reads CAWRGGSGGAMDTQYF. CDR3 sequence (DNA): TGTGCCTGGAGGGGTGGTAGCGGGGGGGCCATGGATACGCAGTATTTT.

For this clone: One junction end does not reproduce the germline sequence, and a read error may be involved. The rearrangement uses TRBV4-1 and TRBJ2-1, with D tentatively TRBD2 (7 bases). Germline loops: CDR1 MGHRA, CDR2 YSYEKL. This CDR3 is 16 amino acids long. The CDR3 sequence is CASSQGPHPDSRAGVF. In nucleotides, the CDR3 is TGCGCCAGCAGCCAAGGACCCCACCCGGACAGCCGTGCGGGAGTCTTC.